This T cell receptor (beta chain) was recovered during a study of T cells in Graves' hyperthyroidism and ophthalmopathy. The CDR3 consists of 16 residues. Germline trimming cut 7 bases from V and 0 bases from J; bases unmatched to any gene: 8. Germline CDR1 is LNHDA and CDR2 is SQIVND (reference sequence). Active moderate-to-severe ophthalmopathy, Clinical Activity Score at least 3, NOSPECS at least 4, under 3 months' duration. This clonotype was detected only a few times. Antigen unknown. RNA transcripts yielded amplified TCR beta CDR3 regions. RT-PCR in the first round (using the HTBI primer set) targeted the TCR CDR3. TCRdb reprocessed the multiplex PCR reads with MiXCR, giving one entry per CDR3 protein. Here the sample spans around 290,000 distinct CDR3 sequences, over 15% being singletons. Study results and limitations: The model made its ophthalmopathy prediction, and onset followed a median roughly six months later.

The sample taken for sequencing was blood. This TCR came from a woman aged 55-69 years with Graves' ophthalmopathy. This chain uses TRBV19 with TRBJ2-2; 7 nucleotides line up with TRBD1. CDR3 protein: CASTHPDRANTGELFF. The CDR3 DNA sequence: TGTGCCAGTACCCATCCCGACAGGGCGAACACCGGGGAGCTGTTTTTT. The variable domain in full, completed from reference TRBV19 and TRBJ2-2, reads DGGITQSPKYLFRKEGQNVTLSCEQNLNHDAMYWYRQDPGQGLRLIYYSQIVNDFQKGDIAEGYSVSREKKESFPLTVTSAQKNPTAFYLCASTHPDRANTGELFFGEGSRLTVL.